The 18 T cell receptor beta chains reported below all come from one sample, sequenced in a study of cytomegalovirus exposure and HLA in healthy donors. PCR involved 60 Vbeta and 13 Jbeta primers. Repertoires were generated with immunoSEQ multiplex PCR, while TCRdb's copy carries only in-frame clones and drops some. This sample carries tens of thousands of clones, 65% to 80% of them seen once, and the ten largest clones take 2% to 3%. Sequencing used PBMCs. The source is a man aged 25-45 years in good health and CMV-seronegative.

This clone was picked up a small number of times. The rearrangement links TRBV5-4 to TRBJ2-7; 11 nucleotides line up with TRBD2. Germline assignment: CDR1 SGHNT and CDR2 YYREEE (reference sequence). The CDR3 loop spans 15 amino acids. Losses at the gene ends were 4 bases for V and 7 bases for J; bases not matched to a gene: 10. The CDR3, as DNA: TGTGCCAGCAGCGGAAATCTAGCGGGGGGTGGAGAGCAGTACTTC. This translates into CASSGNLAGGGEQYF.

The V and J genes are TRBV15 and TRBJ2-6; TRBD1 might be the D (6 bases). Deletions cut 8 bases from V and 1 base from J, with 12 bases between. The CDR3 runs to 15 residues. Germline V gene data show CDR1 as LNHNV and CDR2 as YYDKDF (reference sequence). The DNA for the CDR3 is TGTGCCACCGGGACATACGGTTCTGGGGCCAACGTCCTGACTTTC. It is translated as CATGTYGSGANVLTF.

The rearrangement uses TRBV27 and TRBJ2-7, with TRBD2 matching 7 bases. V gave up 3 bases and J gave up 7 bases; unmatched junction bases: 3. This CDR3 spans 12 amino acids. Germline lookup yields CDR1 MNHEY and CDR2 SMNVEV (reference sequence). This chain's CDR3 is CASSFPAGEQYF. The CDR3 coding sequence is TGTGCCAGCAGTTTCCCAGCGGGGGAGCAGTACTTC.

The rearrangement links TRBV6-6 to TRBJ1-5, with TRBD1 matching over 9 bases. Per the germline V gene, CDR1 is MNHNY and CDR2 is SVGAGI (reference sequence). The CDR3 runs 16 residues. V dropped 2 bases and J dropped 6; count of bases not matched to a gene: 8. CDR3 DNA sequence: TGTGCCAGCAGTTACGCGGGACAGGGAGGTAGTCAGCCCCAGCATTTT. This translates into CASSYAGQGGSQPQHF.

The CDR3 nucleotides read TGTGCCAGCAGTGATGAGGCAGGGCGAGAGACCCAGTACTTC. This sequence encodes CASSDEAGRETQYF. The V gene is TRBV2, the J gene TRBJ2-5; maybe TRBD1 (5 bases). From germline, CDR1 is SNHLY and CDR2 FYNNEI. The CDR3 runs to 14 residues. Between the trimmed V and J ends, which lost 3 bases and 4 bases, there was a span of 12 bases.

The rearrangement links TRBV6-5 to TRBJ1-6; D remains ambiguous. Trimming pared 4 bases from V and 9 bases from J, leaving 19 bases between. Looked up from germline, CDR1 is MNHEY and CDR2 is SVGAGI. The CDR3 is 16 amino acids. The CDR3, as DNA: TGTGCCAGCAGTTGGACTAGCCCTGTTTGGCGTTCACCCCTCCACTTT. Protein product: CASSWTSPVWRSPLHF.

The CDR3 DNA reads TGCGCCAGCAGCTTGGAAGGGGCGTACCAAGAGACCCAGTACTTC. The encoded protein is CASSLEGAYQETQYF. The chain carries TRBV5-1 and TRBJ2-5, with a possible D match to TRBD1 (5 bases). V was shortened by 0 bases and J by 0 bases, with 9 bases between the two germline ends. The CDR3 is made up of 15 amino acids. Germline V gene data show CDR1 as SGHRS and CDR2 as YFSETQ.

This chain connects TRBV6-5 to TRBJ1-2; possible D gene TRBD1, 5 bases. This CDR3 is 13 amino acids long. CDR1 is MNHEY and CDR2 is SVGAGI in the germline V gene. V was trimmed by 6 bases and J by 8 bases, leaving 16 bases between them. CDR3 loop: CASRSSGGRGYTF. The DNA of the CDR3 is TGTGCCAGCAGATCCTCGGGGGGTCGAGGCTACACCTTC.

This clone showed up just a few times. The V and J genes are TRBV2 and TRBJ2-5; TRBD1 might be the D (6 bases). The V end lost 5 bases, the J end lost 7 bases, and 17 bases lay between the germline ends. Germline lookup yields CDR1 SNHLY and CDR2 FYNNEI. This CDR3 contains 14 residues. The CDR3 loop reads CASSSDSSGRTQYF. The CDR3 DNA is TGTGCCAGCAGTTCGGACAGCTCAGGAAGGACCCAGTACTTC.

V is TRBV27 and J is TRBJ1-1; 7 bases fit TRBD1. Germline CDR1 and CDR2: MNHEY and SMNVEV (reference sequence). The trim removed 4 bases at V and 3 bases at J, leaving 2 bases unmatched. The CDR3 consists of 13 residues. In DNA form, the CDR3 reads TGTGCCAGCAGTTCGGACAGGTACACTGAAGCTTTCTTT. This gives the protein CASSSDRYTEAFF.

V gene TRBV6-5 combines with J gene TRBJ2-7, with 7 bases identical to TRBD1. The CDR3 extends over 13 amino acids. Germline values: CDR1 MNHEY, CDR2 SVGAGI. V lost 2 bases and J lost 3; bases outside the gene matches: 1. CDR3 amino acids: CASSYGTDYEQYF. In DNA, the CDR3 is TGTGCCAGCAGTTACGGGACAGACTACGAGCAGTACTTC.

The genes are TRBV2 and TRBJ2-1; 7 bases are shared with TRBD2. CDR3 length equals 14 residues. The V segment lost 4 bases and the J segment 2 bases; nucleotides outside the gene matches: 2. CDR1 and CDR2 (germline): SNHLY, FYNNEI. CDR3 nucleotides: TGTGCCAGCAGTGGCCTAGCGGCCTACAATGAGCAGTTCTTC. Its translation is CASSGLAAYNEQFF.

The rearrangement links TRBV9 to TRBJ1-2; 9 bases are a match to TRBD1. This CDR3 has 14 residues. Trimming removed 3 bases from V and 2 bases from J; junction bases left unmatched: 2. Germline lookup yields CDR1 SGDLS and CDR2 YYNGEE. The CDR3 DNA is TGTGCCAGCAGCGAGGGGACAGGGAACTATGGCTACACCTTC. This translates into CASSEGTGNYGYTF.

The chain is built from TRBV4-1 and TRBJ2-5; 10 positions match TRBD1. The V gene's germline CDR1 is MGHRA and CDR2 YSYEKL. Unmatched junction bases numbered 8, after V lost 4 bases and J lost 3 bases. The CDR3 runs to 16 residues. The CDR3 is CASSPKWDRGKETQYF. The CDR3, as DNA: TGCGCCAGCAGCCCGAAATGGGACAGGGGAAAAGAGACCCAGTACTTC.

In its sample, this clone was seen a few times. The V and J genes are TRBV19 and TRBJ2-3; 8 positions match TRBD2. Unmatched junction bases numbered 4, after V lost 6 bases and J lost 2 bases. CDR3 length: 14 amino acids. The germline gives CDR1 LNHDA, CDR2 SQIVND (reference sequence). In DNA, the CDR3 is TGTGCCAGTAGCCCGGGACTAGACACAGATACGCAGTATTTT. This sequence encodes CASSPGLDTDTQYF.

Only one count was recorded for this clone. The chain carries TRBV4-2 and TRBJ2-7; the match to TRBD2 covers 9 bases. Germline CDR1 reads LGHNA; CDR2 reads YNFKEQ. The CDR3 contains 15 residues. With V trimmed by 5 bases and J by 6 bases, 11 bases remained unmatched. The CDR3 nucleotides are TGTGCCAGCAGCGCGGCCGGGACTAGCTCTCTCGAGCAGTACTTC. Encoded protein: CASSAAGTSSLEQYF.

The chain is built from TRBV7-8 and TRBJ1-6, with a tentative D call TRBD1 (5 bases). The CDR3 is 14 amino acids. The V gene lost 4 bases and the J gene lost 10 bases, with 14 bases spanning the gap. The germline CDR1 and CDR2 sequences are SGHVS and FQNEAQ. CDR3 loop: CASSYIGDPSPLHF. The CDR3 DNA reads as TGTGCCAGCAGCTACATAGGGGATCCCTCACCCCTCCACTTT. Supplemented by reference TRBV7-8 and TRBJ1-6, the full variable domain reads GAGVSQSPRYKVAKRGQDVALRCDPISGHVSLFWYQQALGQGPEFLTYFQNEAQLDKSGLPSDRFFAERPEGSVSTLKIQRTQQEDSAVYLCASSYIGDPSPLHFGNGTRLTVT.

The chain carries TRBV28 and TRBJ2-5, with D possibly matching TRBD1 (6 bases). The CDR3 spans 16 residues. Germline CDR1 and CDR2: MDHEN and SYDVKM. Trimming removed 1 base from V and 0 bases from J, with 12 bases in between. The CDR3 region is CASSLFGTNHQETQYF. The CDR3 nucleotides are TGTGCCAGCAGTTTATTTGGGACAAATCACCAAGAGACCCAGTACTTC.